This paragraph covers one T cell receptor beta chain sequence. This record belongs to a study of tumor T cells in aggressive B-cell lymphoma. V lost 5 bases, J lost 3 bases, and 13 bases stayed unmatched. The CDR3 is 18 residues long. Looked up from germline, CDR1 is MDHEN and CDR2 is SYDVKM. Here immunoSEQ multiplex PCR was the method, and the copy in TCRdb shows in-frame clones only, minus some. The sample data list 49 clones. This clonotype was obtained from an adult with diffuse large B cell lymphoma. This chain connects TRBV28 to TRBJ1-4; 9 bases are a match to TRBD1. The sequenced sample was tumor tissue. CDR3 residues: CASSQLPGQGSSNEKLFF. CDR3 in DNA: TGTGCCAGCAGTCAACTACCGGGACAGGGTTCGTCTAATGAAAAACTGTTTTTT.